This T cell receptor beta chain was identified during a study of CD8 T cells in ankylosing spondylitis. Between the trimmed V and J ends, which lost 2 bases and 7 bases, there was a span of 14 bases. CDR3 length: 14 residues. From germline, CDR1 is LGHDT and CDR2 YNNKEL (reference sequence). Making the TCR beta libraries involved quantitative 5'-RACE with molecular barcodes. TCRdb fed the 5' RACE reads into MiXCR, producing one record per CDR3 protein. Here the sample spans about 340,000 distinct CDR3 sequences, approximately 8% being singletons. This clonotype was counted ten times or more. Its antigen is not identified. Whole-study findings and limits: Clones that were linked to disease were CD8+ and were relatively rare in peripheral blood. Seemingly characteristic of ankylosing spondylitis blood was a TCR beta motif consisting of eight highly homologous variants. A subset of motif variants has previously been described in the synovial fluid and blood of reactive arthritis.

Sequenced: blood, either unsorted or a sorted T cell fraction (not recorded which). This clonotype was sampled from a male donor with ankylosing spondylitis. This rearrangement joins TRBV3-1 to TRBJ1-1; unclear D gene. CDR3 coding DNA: TGTGCCAGCAGCCAATCCAGCAGGTACATTGAAGCTTTCTTT. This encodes CASSQSSRYIEAFF.